This is a list of T cell receptor beta chains from one sample in a study of OX40 agonist ivuxolimab in advanced cancers. Produced via immunoSEQ multiplex PCR; TCRdb's table is partial and in-frame only. The repertoire consists of around 70,000 clones, with roughly 85% occurring once and the leading ten covering about 4%. Material: CD4+ or CD8+ T cells sorted from blood, obtained in a trial of the OX40 agonist ivuxolimab. The origin of the receptors is an adult with an advanced solid tumor such as melanoma, head and neck, liver or kidney cancer. Both conserved end residues are part of each CDR3. Each record gives: D gene, J gene, clone size, V gene, CDR3 DNA, CDR3 protein. D genes are given only for firm matches. Size values are once, few and many counts, or a class for expanded clones, and some rows have none.

NA | TRBJ1-1 | NA | TRBV25-1 | TGTGCCAGCACCCCAGAGGCTTCGAACACTGAAGCTTTCTTT | CASTPEASNTEAFF
NA | TRBJ2-3 | NA | TRBV10-3 | TGTGCCATCAGTGTCGATCCGGATACGCAGTATTTT | CAISVDPDTQYF
NA | TRBJ1-1 | NA | TRBV5-1 | TGCGCCAGCAGCTTCAAGGGGCAGAACACTGAAGCTTTCTTT | CASSFKGQNTEAFF
TRBD2 | TRBJ2-5 | once | TRBV19 | TGTGCCAGTAGTAAAGGGACTAGCGGGAGAGTCCAAGAGACCCAGTACTTC | CASSKGTSGRVQETQYF
NA | TRBJ1-1 | NA | TRBV7-3 | TGTGCCAGCAGCTTAAGCCCACTGAACACTGAAGCTTTCTTT | CASSLSPLNTEAFF
NA | TRBJ2-1 | NA | TRBV10-2 | TGCGCCAGCAGTCCGGACTGGACAGACGTGAGGTACAATGAGCAGTTCTTC | CASSPDWTDVRYNEQFF
TRBD1 | TRBJ2-7 | NA | TRBV2 | TGTGCCAGCACTTTTGGAACCGGGACAGGATCGTACGAGCAGTACTTC | CASTFGTGTGSYEQYF
NA | TRBJ1-6 | once | TRBV7-9 | TGTGCCAGCAGTCGACAGGCGAGCCCCTATAATTCACCCCTCCACTTT | CASSRQASPYNSPLHF
NA | TRBJ1-2 | NA | TRBV7-9 | TGTGCCAGCAGCTTATTGCCAGTTCGCTACACCTTC | CASSLLPVRYTF
NA | TRBJ2-2 | once | TRBV6-1 | TGTGCCAGCAGTGTATTAGCGAACACCGGGGAGCTGTTTTTT | CASSVLANTGELFF
NA | TRBJ1-4 | NA | TRBV5-1 | TGCGCCAGCAGCCCGGGGGGGAATGAAAAACTGTTTTTT | CASSPGGNEKLFF
NA | TRBJ1-6 | NA | TRBV10-3 | TGTGCCATCAGTGAGTTGTGGTATAATTCACCCCTCCACTTT | CAISELWYNSPLHF
TRBD1 | TRBJ2-2 | NA | TRBV7-9 | TGTGCGCCCTACAGGGGAACCGGGGAGCTGTTTTTT | CAPYRGTGELFF
NA | TRBJ1-2 | NA | TRBV20-1 | TGCAGTGCTAGAGGATGGTCTGGCTACACCTTC | CSARGWSGYTF
TRBD2 | TRBJ2-1 | NA | TRBV27 | TGTGCCAGCAGACCCTGGGCTAGCGGGCACTACAATGAGCAGTTCTTC | CASRPWASGHYNEQFF